The present entry profiles one T cell receptor beta chain with its context. Its antigen is undetermined. Losses at the gene ends were 6 bases for V and 9 bases for J; bases not matched to a gene: 7. Germline CDR1 MNHEY, CDR2 SVGAGI. The CDR3 length is 14 residues. Clones were read by immunoSEQ multiplex PCR, and TCRdb kept only the in-frame ones, dropping some. The table records about 68,000 clones, around three quarters of them present only once. This entry belongs to a study of radiotherapy plus CTLA-4 blockade in lung cancer. Study summary: For around 18% of patients, objective responses occurred, and approximately 31% had disease control. Findings of the study overall: TCR clones originating in tumors grew in number in blood after radiotherapy plus ipilimumab. Early blood T cell clone changes and increased post-radiation serum interferon-beta were reportedly the strongest response predictors.

Enrolled patients, whose metastatic non-small-cell lung cancer was chemo-refractory, received focal radiation plus CTLA-4 blockade with ipilimumab. The J gene is TRBJ1-6, the V gene TRBV6-5; 8 bases agree with TRBD1. Specimen: peripheral blood, collected from a patient treated with radiotherapy plus ipilimumab. The TCR was taken from a human donor with non-small cell lung cancer who had a complete response to radiotherapy plus ipilimumab. CDR3 in DNA: TGTGCCAGCAGCTCGACAGGGGAAAGTTCACCCCTCCACTTT. Its translation is CASSSTGESSPLHF.